This TCR beta chain was sequenced in a study of OX40 agonist ivuxolimab in advanced cancers. CDR3 length equals 17 residues. Germline-derived CDR1 and CDR2 are MGHRA and YSYEKL. Trimming took 0 bases from V and 8 from J; bases not matched to a gene: 7. Some clones are missing from TCRdb's copy, which holds only in-frame ones; the method was immunoSEQ multiplex PCR. The sample holds about 54,000 clones, approximately 85% seen once. The chain has TRBV4-1 and TRBJ2-1; 13 nucleotides line up with TRBD2. The sample consisted of CD4+ or CD8+ T cells sorted from blood, taken in a trial of the OX40 agonist ivuxolimab. The receptor comes from an adult with an advanced solid tumor such as melanoma, head and neck, liver or kidney cancer. The CDR3 DNA is TGCGCCAGCAGCCAAGAAAGTGGACTAGCGGGAGAGTATGAGCAGTTCTTC. Protein: CASSQESGLAGEYEQFF.